This T cell receptor beta chain derives from a study of beta chain features in type 1 diabetes (dated by TCRdb to the late 2010s). Notes on the research overall: Patients and healthy donors did not differ in mean age, gender distribution, total cell number or subset yield. The study compared the TCRB repertoires of sorted circulating CD4+ T cell subsets in recently diagnosed type 1 diabetes patients with those in matched healthy donors. Across all samples, around 100 million sorted cells were examined, and cell number per subset correlated strongly with RNA yield. Regulatory and stem cell-like memory subsets were isolated from only 8 patients and about eight healthy donors, whereas naive and central memory subsets came from all 30 or so donors.

All of the isolated RNA was reverse transcribed with the High Capacity cDNA Reverse Transcription Kit, so expressed TCRB transcripts were sequenced. Deep immunoSEQ sequencing was applied to naive, central memory and regulatory T cell samples, giving an average of roughly 3.5 million total reads per sample. Sorted cells were lysed in RLT buffer and RNA was extracted with DNase-treated RNeasy Micro or Mini kits, depending on cell number. To prevent cross-contamination, every cell subset was processed on its own, while patient and healthy donor samples were processed together. The immunoSEQ multiplex PCR was used to amplify TCRB sequences from cDNA, generating 87-bp fragments that spanned the CDR3 region. Sequencing of the amplicons was done on the Illumina HiSeq platform. Per the authors' processing: PCR bias was computationally corrected using synthetic template baselines, reads within Hamming distance 2 were collapsed, and singletons that could not be merged were discarded. Reads were aligned to IMGT to assign V, D and J genes, CDR3 length, and insertions or deletions at six rearrangement sites. Within each subset, clonotype counts were normalized to the number of sorted cells before true diversity and Gini coefficients were calculated with the tcR R package. The overlap coefficient, calculated on TCRB nucleotide sequences, was used to quantify repertoire sharing. Out-of-frame TCRB sequences from naive cells were analyzed to stand in for the pre-selection repertoire. Held by TCRdb, this immuneACCESS table contains in-frame sequences only and omits some clones. Under half of the omission traces to an unresolved V gene where checked; the cause of the rest is unknown. V, J and clone size derive from that table, while D and trimming were established from the DNA sequence. This sample gives around 690,000 clones in total; 12% of them show up just once. 0.09% to 0.15% of the sample belongs to the ten largest clones.

Summary of the overall study and its limitations: The naive, central memory and regulatory TCRB repertoires appeared to resemble one another more closely among patients than among healthy donors. Because cDNA rather than genomic DNA was sequenced, highly expressing activated cells could have been over-represented, although no difference in activation and CD3 levels was found between groups. Type 1 diabetes patients showed a moderate but significant shortening of TCRB CDR3 length in all four CD4+ subsets. Shorter templates might be favored by PCR, yet because patient and control samples were amplified and corrected together, any such skew would affect both groups equally. Because small numbers of individuals were included in the HLA sub-analyses, any influence of HLA type on TCRB rearrangement was left unresolved. Patients with type 1 diabetes made fewer insertions and deleted more nucleotides at VDJ recombination sites, implying thymic rearrangement abnormalities.

CDR1 and CDR2 (SEHNR, FQNEAQ) derive from the germline V gene (reference sequence). The junction carries 11 bases between V and J, which are trimmed by 5 bases and 4 bases respectively. The CDR3 runs 13 residues from the cysteine to the phenylalanine. The entry retains the CDR3 DNA only, 39 bases that are in frame from base 1. A single peripheral blood draw of roughly 0.11 L on average was collected from each donor into heparinised tubes. A BD FACSAria II and a panel including CD45RO, CCR7, CD25, CD127, CD95 and CD27 were used to sort naive, central memory, regulatory and stem cell-like memory CD4+ T cells. A purity above 95% was achieved for all sorted populations. PBMCs were separated immediately by Lymphoprep density gradient centrifugation and were stained directly, without being cultured. To minimize batch effects, samples were stained and sorted in pairs, one healthy donor with one patient per experiment.

As to this clone: Which antigen it targets is not known. No much larger clonotype is one base removed from it; base qualities were not supplied.

This receptor was identified in a man between 25 and 39 years old with type 1 diabetes. This chain joins TRBV7-9 to TRBJ1-2; perhaps TRBD1 is the D gene, with 6 bases matching. Sequenced material: naive CD4+ T cells from blood. Explained via the paper, the cell subset or site label denotes: true naive CD4+ T cells. The bases read TGTGCCAGCAGCGTGGACAGCCTCTATGGCTACACCTTC. It is translated as CASSVDSLYGYTF.